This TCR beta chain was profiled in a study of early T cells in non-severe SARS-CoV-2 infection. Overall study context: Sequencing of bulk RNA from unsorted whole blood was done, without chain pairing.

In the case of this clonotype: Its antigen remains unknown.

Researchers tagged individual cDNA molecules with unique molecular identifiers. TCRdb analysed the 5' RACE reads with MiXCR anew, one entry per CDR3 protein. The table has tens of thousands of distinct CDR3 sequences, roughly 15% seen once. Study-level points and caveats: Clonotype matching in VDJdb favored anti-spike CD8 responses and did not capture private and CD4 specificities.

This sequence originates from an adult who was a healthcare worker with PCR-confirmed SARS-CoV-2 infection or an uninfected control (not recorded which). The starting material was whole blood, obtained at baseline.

DNA of the CDR3: TGTGCCAGCACCCTAGCGGTAGCCAAAAACATTCAGTACTTC. Translated, it gives CASTLAVAKNIQYF. The chain combines TRBV12-3 or TRBV12-4 with TRBJ2-4; 7 bases map to TRBD2. The J segment lost 0 bases and the V segment lost 7 bases, leaving 3 bases of the junction unmatched. This CDR3 spans 14 amino acids.